The 27 T cell receptor beta chains reported below all come from one sample, sequenced in a study of blood T cell repertoires in COVID-19. Assay used: immunoSEQ multiplex PCR; TCRdb lists only in-frame clones, some missing. The table includes roughly 380,000 clones, about 88% detected once. The sample taken for sequencing was PBMCs or T cells enriched from blood (not recorded which). Receptors originate from a woman aged 25 to 39 who had recovered from COVID-19.

This chain links TRBV4-2 with TRBJ2-7; D is possibly TRBD1 (5 bases). This CDR3 region has 12 residues. Trimming took off 3 bases at V and 7 bases at J, with 10 bases between the two ends. The germline V gene encodes CDR1 LGHNA and CDR2 YNFKEQ. The CDR3 DNA sequence: TGTGCCAGCAGCCAGGTAGGGGTTGAGCAGTACTTC. Protein: CASSQVGVEQYF.

The V gene is TRBV2, the J gene TRBJ2-1, with D perhaps TRBD1 (6 bases). The CDR3 spans 12 residues. Germline values: CDR1 SNHLY, CDR2 FYNNEI. The ends were cut back, 8 bases at V and 9 bases at J, with 14 bases in the middle. The CDR3 region is CASGTLYGEQFF. CDR3 coding DNA: TGTGCCAGCGGGACACTTTACGGTGAGCAGTTCTTC.

This clone was recorded only once. The chain employs TRBV6-5 and TRBJ2-1, with 8 positions matching TRBD2. The CDR3 length is 13 residues. Germline V gene lookup returns CDR1 MNHEY and CDR2 SVGAGI. The J segment lost 9 bases and the V segment lost 6 bases, leaving 7 bases of the junction unmatched. Here the CDR3 DNA reads TGTGCCAGCAGACGGGAGGGTGGATTTGAGCAGTTCTTC. It yields the protein CASRREGGFEQFF.

V is TRBV27 and J is TRBJ2-7, with TRBD1 matching 7 bases. CDR1 is MNHEY, CDR2 SMNVEV, per germline (reference sequence). After removal of 6 bases from V and 5 bases from J, the junction contained 10 bases not matched to a gene. The CDR3 totals 14 residues. CDR3 in DNA: TGTGCCAGCAGAACGGCAGGGGGTATCAACGAGCAGTACTTC. It encodes CASRTAGGINEQYF.

The chain links TRBV5-1 to TRBJ1-4, with 11 bases matching TRBD1. The germline V gene has CDR1 SGHRS and CDR2 YFSETQ. V trimming: 2 bases; J trimming: 7 bases; junction bases outside the gene matches: 7. CDR3 length equals 16 residues. The CDR3 protein is CASSFHGTGGSEKLFF. As DNA, the CDR3 is TGCGCCAGCAGCTTTCACGGGACAGGGGGGAGTGAAAAACTGTTTTTT.

V is TRBV5-1 and J is TRBJ1-1; TRBD1 is a possible D gene (6 bases). V gave up 4 bases and J gave up 1 base, with 11 bases separating them. Germline assignment: CDR1 SGHRS and CDR2 YFSETQ. This CDR3 has 14 amino acids. The DNA of the CDR3 is TGCGCCAGCAGCGGGCAACAGGGGAACACTGAAGCTTTCTTT. This gives the protein CASSGQQGNTEAFF.

This chain connects TRBV18 to TRBJ2-7, with 9 bases aligning to TRBD1. From germline, CDR1 is KGHSH and CDR2 LQKENI. Trimming at V came to 2 bases and at J to 3 bases, leaving 8 bases not matched to a gene. CDR3 length equals 16 residues. The CDR3 protein is CASSPGPGTGIYEQYF. The CDR3 DNA follows: TGTGCCAGCTCACCAGGCCCCGGGACAGGGATCTACGAGCAGTACTTC.

A note on this clone: The same CDR3 arises from other DNA sequences in this sample as well. The gene calls are TRBV19 and TRBJ2-7; 9 bases are a match to TRBD1. The CDR3 has 14 residues. The germline gives CDR1 LNHDA, CDR2 SQIVND (reference sequence). The J segment lost 3 bases and the V segment lost 4 bases, leaving 4 bases of the junction unmatched. The CDR3 spells CASSRDRDLYEQYF. CDR3 DNA sequence: TGTGCCAGTAGTAGGGACAGGGATCTCTACGAGCAGTACTTC.

This chain joins TRBV5-8 and TRBJ1-1; D gene uncertain. Deletions cut 0 bases from V and 0 bases from J, with 9 bases between. CDR3 size: 15 residues. Germline CDR1 SGHTS, CDR2 YDEGEE. Here the CDR3 reads CASSLDSHLNTEAFF. The CDR3, as DNA: TGTGCCAGCAGCTTGGACAGTCATCTGAACACTGAAGCTTTCTTT. Combining the CDR3 with reference TRBV5-8 and TRBJ1-1 gives the whole variable domain EAGVTQSPTHLIKTRGQQATLRCSPISGHTSVYWYQQALGLGLQFLLWYDEGEERNRGNFPPRFSGRQFPNYSSELNVNALELEDSALYLCASSLDSHLNTEAFFGQGTRLTVV.

The chain links TRBV25-1 to TRBJ2-1, with 8 bases identical to TRBD2. The germline gives CDR1 MGHDK, CDR2 SYGVNS. This CDR3 is built from 16 residues. V lost 2 bases to trimming and J lost 4 bases; unmatched junction nucleotides: 7. CDR3 sequence reads: CASSEPGLANYNEQFF. The DNA of the CDR3 is TGTGCCAGCAGTGAACCTGGACTAGCAAATTACAATGAGCAGTTCTTC.

Turning to this clone: Other DNA sequences within the sample encode an identical CDR3. The chain couples TRBV5-4 to TRBJ1-2; TRBD1 aligns across 8 bases. The CDR3 runs 15 residues. With V trimmed by 1 base and J by 0 bases, 2 bases remained unmatched. Germline V gene lookup returns CDR1 SGHNT and CDR2 YYREEE (reference sequence). This chain's CDR3 is CASSLWTGTNYGYTF. For the CDR3, the DNA is TGTGCCAGCAGCTTGTGGACAGGGACTAACTATGGCTACACCTTC.

V and J are TRBV7-2 and TRBJ2-5; 8 bases fit TRBD2. V gave up 4 bases and J gave up 5 bases; unmatched junction bases: 9. Germline CDR1 reads SGHTA; CDR2 reads FQGNSA. The CDR3 totals 15 residues. The CDR3, as DNA: TGTGCCAGCAGCTGGAAAGCGGGAGCCTGGGAGACCCAGTACTTC. The encoded protein is CASSWKAGAWETQYF.

V and J are TRBV9 and TRBJ1-1, with D perhaps matching TRBD1 (5 bases). CDR1 is SGDLS and CDR2 is YYNGEE in the germline V gene. Trimming took 6 bases from V and 1 from J, leaving 16 bases between them. There are 15 residues in the CDR3. This CDR3 reads CASTVHGGTNTEAFF. The CDR3 DNA sequence: TGTGCCAGCACCGTGCACGGGGGGACGAACACTGAAGCTTTCTTT.

The chain uses TRBV2 and TRBJ1-3, with D perhaps matching TRBD1 (5 bases). V lost 6 bases and J lost 4, with 16 bases in between. CDR3 length: 15 residues. Germline CDR1 is SNHLY and CDR2 is FYNNEI. This chain's CDR3 is CASSLPRGSGNTIYF. The DNA of the CDR3 is TGTGCCAGCAGCCTACCCCGGGGGTCCGGAAACACCATATATTTT.

This chain links TRBV15 with TRBJ1-6; D ambiguous. CDR3 length: 15 amino acids. CDR1 is LNHNV, CDR2 YYDKDF, per germline (reference sequence). V was cut by 0 bases and J by 10 bases, with 13 bases left in between. The CDR3 sequence is CATSRDVVGQSPLHF. CDR3 bases: TGTGCCACCAGCAGAGATGTTGTTGGGCAGTCACCCCTCCACTTT.

The V and J genes are TRBV9 and TRBJ2-1; D might be TRBD2 (5 bases). This CDR3 has 12 residues. The germline V and J ends were trimmed by 3 bases and 8 bases, with 9 bases remaining between them. Germline V gene data show CDR1 as SGDLS and CDR2 as YYNGEE. CDR3 sequence (DNA): TGTGCCAGCAGCGATTCTAGCTATGAGCAGTTCTTC. Protein product: CASSDSSYEQFF.

This sequence joins TRBV12-3 or TRBV12-4 and TRBJ1-1; D gene unclear. V shed 7 bases and J shed 2 bases, with 5 bases lying between them. The CDR3 contains 11 residues. CDR3 sequence: CASIRNTEAFF. The CDR3 coding sequence is TGTGCCAGCATTCGTAACACTGAAGCTTTCTTT.

The rearrangement links TRBV6-5 to TRBJ1-5; no definite D call. CDR3 length equals 15 residues. V was shortened by 7 bases and J by 3 bases, with 16 bases between the two germline ends. Germline lookup yields CDR1 MNHEY and CDR2 SVGAGI. The CDR3, as DNA: TGTGCCAGCACCCTCTGGGAGAGTCTCAATCAGCCCCAGCATTTT. This codes for CASTLWESLNQPQHF.

This rearrangement joins TRBV27 to TRBJ1-2, with TRBD1 identical over 10 bases. Per germline, CDR1 MNHEY and CDR2 SMNVEV (reference sequence). V shed 6 bases, J shed 7 bases, and the junction held 8 bases outside the gene matches. This CDR3 is built from 14 residues. The CDR3 DNA reads TGTGCCAGCAGACCTACCGGGACAGGGGTTGGCTACACCTTC. Translating it yields CASRPTGTGVGYTF.

The chain employs TRBV5-6 and TRBJ1-2; D is uncertain. This CDR3 spans 14 amino acids. CDR1 is SGHDT and CDR2 is YYEEEE in the germline V gene. Trimming took 0 bases from V and 4 from J, leaving 10 bases between them. In nucleotides, the CDR3 is TGTGCCAGCAGCTTGGACCCTCGGAGCTATGGCTACACCTTC. Translating it yields CASSLDPRSYGYTF.

V is TRBV6-5 and J is TRBJ1-1, with a possible D match to TRBD1 (5 bases). From germline, CDR1 is MNHEY and CDR2 SVGAGI. The V and J ends lost 6 bases and 3 bases respectively, with 11 bases between them. The CDR3 totals 13 residues. The CDR3 region has the DNA TGTGCCAGCAGCCTTGCAGGGTACACTGAAGCTTTCTTT. It codes for CASSLAGYTEAFF.

The V and J genes are TRBV7-9 and TRBJ1-4, with 8 bases that match TRBD1. Unmatched junction bases numbered 6, after V lost 2 bases and J lost 7 bases. The length of the CDR3 is 15 residues. Germline loops: CDR1 SEHNR, CDR2 FQNEAQ (reference sequence). The CDR3 sequence: CASSLLGQGGEKLFF. DNA of the CDR3: TGTGCCAGCAGCTTACTTGGACAGGGTGGTGAAAAACTGTTTTTT.

This rearrangement joins TRBV30 to TRBJ2-7, with 7 nucleotides matching TRBD1. V shed 3 bases, J shed 0 bases, and the junction held 8 bases outside the gene matches. This CDR3 region has 15 residues. Per the germline V gene, CDR1 is GTSNPN and CDR2 is SVGIG (reference sequence). The CDR3: CAWRRSGQASYEQYF. CDR3 sequence (DNA): TGTGCCTGGAGGCGATCTGGACAGGCCTCCTACGAGCAGTACTTC. The variable domain in full, with the rest retrieved from reference TRBV30 and TRBJ2-7, is SQTIHQWPATLVQPVGSPLSLECTVEGTSNPNLYWYRQAAGRGLQLLFYSVGIGQISSEVPQNLSASRPQDRQFILSSKKLLLSDSGFYLCAWRRSGQASYEQYFGPGTRLTVT.

This clone was seen a few times. This sequence joins TRBV12-3 or TRBV12-4 and TRBJ1-1, with D hard to call. Trimming stripped 3 bases from V and 11 bases from J, with 10 bases between. The CDR3 covers 11 residues. The CDR3 protein is CASSLEGLAFF. The CDR3 DNA reads as TGTGCCAGCAGTTTGGAGGGATTGGCTTTCTTT.

The V gene is TRBV28, the J gene TRBJ1-1, with D possibly being TRBD1 (5 bases). The germline CDR1 and CDR2 sequences are MDHEN and SYDVKM. This CDR3 has 14 amino acids. Trimming left V 2 bases short and J 0 bases short, with 7 bases between. The DNA for the CDR3 is TGTGCCAGCAGTTTAGGGGGGGTGAACACTGAAGCTTTCTTT. Its translation is CASSLGGVNTEAFF. Full variable domain (rest looked up from reference TRBV28 and TRBJ1-1): DVKVTQSSRYLVKRTGEKVFLECVQDMDHENMFWYRQDPGLGLRLIYFSYDVKMKEKGDIPEGYSVSREKKERFSLILESASTNQTSMYLCASSLGGVNTEAFFGQGTRLTVV.

CDR3 coding DNA: TGTGCCAGCAGCCTACCGGGACAGAAAGCTTTCTTT. Residues: CASSLPGQKAFF. The V call is TRBV6-2 or TRBV6-3, the J call TRBJ1-1; 7 positions agree with TRBD1. This CDR3 contains 12 residues. The V gene end was trimmed by 6 bases and the J gene end by 9 bases; junction bases not matched to a gene: 7. Germline values: CDR1 MNHEY, CDR2 SVGEGT.

V and J are TRBV19 and TRBJ2-2; the D gene is possibly TRBD1 (6 bases). This CDR3 has 15 residues. Trimming took 10 bases from V and 1 from J, leaving 16 bases between them. Germline V gives CDR1 LNHDA, CDR2 SQIVND (reference sequence). CDR3 DNA sequence: TGTGCCACCAATCCGGGACAAATGAACACCGGGGAGCTGTTTTTT. Protein product: CATNPGQMNTGELFF.